A single sample gave rise to the 18 T cell receptor beta chains below, sequenced in a study of blood T cell repertoires in COVID-19. TCRdb's copy holds only in-frame clones and misses some; the assay was immunoSEQ multiplex PCR. The sample has roughly 190,000 clones; roughly 88% are singletons. The source material was peripheral blood. These receptor sequences come from a woman aged 40 to 49 who had recovered from COVID-19.

The chain has TRBV11-2 and TRBJ1-4; D perhaps matches TRBD1 (5 bases). Per germline, CDR1 SGHAT and CDR2 FQNNGV. The ends were cut back, 6 bases at V and 2 bases at J, with 16 bases in the middle. This CDR3 has 16 amino acids. The CDR3: CASSRFGGDTNEKLFF. CDR3 bases: TGTGCCAGCAGTCGCTTTGGGGGGGACACTAATGAAAAACTGTTTTTT.

DNA of the CDR3: TGTGCCAGCAGCTTAGAGGTAGCGGGAGGGATCGATGAGCAGTTCTTC. Amino acid sequence: CASSLEVAGGIDEQFF. The J gene is TRBJ2-1, the V gene TRBV7-2; 11 nucleotides agree with TRBD2. The germline gives CDR1 SGHTA, CDR2 FQGNSA. This CDR3 is built from 16 residues. V lost 1 base, J lost 8 bases, and 7 bases stayed unmatched.

The chain recombines TRBV25-1 with TRBJ2-7; 7 bases agree with TRBD2. The CDR3 covers 15 residues. Per germline, CDR1 MGHDK and CDR2 SYGVNS. Trimming took 4 bases from V and 3 from J; bases not matched to a gene: 9. Written as DNA, the CDR3 is TGTGCCAGCAGTGCCTCCGGGACTACGAGCTACGAGCAGTACTTC. Translation gives CASSASGTTSYEQYF.

For this clone: The junction does not match germline at one end; this may be a read error. The chain combines TRBV5-1 with TRBJ2-7, with a tentative D call TRBD1 (5 bases). The CDR3 has 14 amino acids. The germline V gene has CDR1 SGHRS and CDR2 YFSETQ. For the CDR3, the DNA is TGCGCCAGCAGCTACGCAGGGAACTCCCACGAGCAGTACTTC. This codes for CASSYAGNSHEQYF. The full variable domain, its missing parts supplied by reference TRBV5-1 and TRBJ2-7, is KAGVTQTPRYLIKTRGQQVTLSCSPISGHRSVSWYQQTPGQGLQFLFEYFSETQRNKGNFPGRFSGRQFSNSRSEMNVSTLELGDSALYLCASSYAGNSHEQYFGPGTRLTVT.

The CDR3 sequence: CASGPHDRGTPYEQYF. DNA of the CDR3: TGTGCTAGTGGTCCCCACGACAGGGGCACTCCCTACGAGCAGTACTTC. The J gene is TRBJ2-7, the V gene TRBV12-5; 8 nucleotides line up with TRBD1. Germline V gene sequence: CDR1 LGHNT, CDR2 FRNRAP. This CDR3 is built from 16 residues. V shed 5 bases and J 2 bases; nucleotides not matched to a gene: 11.

The chain links TRBV3-1 (or the pseudogene TRBV3-2) to TRBJ2-5, with D possibly matching TRBD2 (6 bases). Trimming removed 1 base at V and 3 bases at J, with 18 bases between. Per the germline V gene, CDR1 is LGHDT and CDR2 is YNNKEL (reference sequence). This CDR3 has 17 residues. CDR3 amino acids: CASSQGLGGSVKETQYF. As DNA, the CDR3 is TGTGCCAGCAGCCAAGGTTTAGGAGGGAGTGTTAAAGAGACCCAGTACTTC.

CDR3 loop: CALRDKNLRGSYEQYF. The DNA for the CDR3 is TGTGCCCTCCGGGACAAGAACCTGAGAGGCTCCTACGAGCAGTACTTC. The chain has TRBV3-1 (or the pseudogene TRBV3-2) and TRBJ2-7, with a tentative D call TRBD1 (6 bases). In germline, CDR1 is LGHDT, CDR2 YNNKEL (reference sequence). V was trimmed by 11 bases and J by 0 bases, leaving 23 bases between them. This CDR3 has 16 residues.

This clone has only a few counts. DNA of the CDR3: TGTGCCAGCAGCTCCCGACTAGCGACTCAAGAGACCCAGTACTTC. It yields the protein CASSSRLATQETQYF. This chain connects TRBV7-9 to TRBJ2-5; 8 nucleotides align to TRBD2. CDR3 length equals 15 residues. Trimming cost V 4 bases and J 2 bases; bases outside gene matches: 6. Per the germline V gene, CDR1 is SEHNR and CDR2 is FQNEAQ (reference sequence).

The genes are TRBV2 and TRBJ2-1; 13 bases match TRBD2. The CDR3 runs to 14 residues. After removal of 6 bases from V and 6 bases from J, the junction contained 2 bases not matched to a gene. The germline V gene has CDR1 SNHLY and CDR2 FYNNEI. CDR3 loop: CASRGLAGLNEQFF. In DNA, the CDR3 is TGTGCCAGCAGGGGACTAGCGGGACTCAATGAGCAGTTCTTC. Variable domain in full (rest from reference TRBV2 and TRBJ2-1): EPEVTQTPSHQVTQMGQEVILRCVPISNHLYFYWYRQILGQKVEFLVSFYNNEISEKSEIFDDQFSVERPDGSNFTLKIRSTKLEDSAMYFCASRGLAGLNEQFFGPGTRLTVL.

The chain uses TRBV30 and TRBJ2-5; no reliable D call. The CDR3 contains 10 residues. V shed 6 bases and J shed 2 bases, with 4 bases lying between them. The germline V gene has CDR1 GTSNPN and CDR2 SVGIG (reference sequence). As DNA, the CDR3 is TGTGCCTGTTCACAAGAGACCCAGTACTTC. This gives the protein CACSQETQYF.

This chain joins TRBV6-6 and TRBJ2-7; 8 nucleotides match TRBD2. V dropped 4 bases and J dropped 2; count of bases not matched to a gene: 7. The CDR3 is made up of 15 amino acids. The V gene's germline CDR1 is MNHNY and CDR2 SVGAGI (reference sequence). The CDR3 DNA is TGTGCCAGCAGTTCCCCGGGGGGGATCACCTACGAGCAGTACTTC. This translates into CASSSPGGITYEQYF.

This sequence joins TRBV11-2 and TRBJ2-7; the match to TRBD1 covers 8 bases. This CDR3 comprises 14 residues. CDR1 and CDR2 (germline): SGHAT, FQNNGV. Unmatched junction bases numbered 2, after V lost 2 bases and J lost 2 bases. CDR3 in amino acids: CASSLTGGPYEQYF. CDR3 sequence (DNA): TGTGCCAGCAGCTTAACAGGGGGTCCCTACGAGCAGTACTTC.

This sequence joins TRBV28 and TRBJ1-2; TRBD1 aligns across 7 bases. The CDR3 loop spans 14 amino acids. CDR1 and CDR2 (germline): MDHEN, SYDVKM. V shed 6 bases, J shed 1 base, and the junction held 5 bases outside the gene matches. The CDR3 DNA reads as TGTGCCAGCAGCTTAGGGACAGTTAACTATGGCTACACCTTC. Translated: CASSLGTVNYGYTF.

CDR3 protein: CASSAGYGAGPEADTQYF. For the CDR3, the DNA is TGTGCCAGCAGTGCCGGGTATGGGGCGGGACCGGAGGCAGATACGCAGTATTTT. This chain joins TRBV2 and TRBJ2-3; D might be TRBD2 (6 bases). CDR3 length equals 18 residues. CDR1 is SNHLY, CDR2 FYNNEI, per germline. V lost 4 bases to trimming and J lost 4 bases, with 24 bases between them.

To note about this clone: One end of the junction does not line up with germline, which may come from a read error. CDR3: CASSSDRAPPGYTF. In DNA, the CDR3 is TGCGCCAGCAGTTCGGACAGGGCTCCACCGGGCTACACCTTC. The chain joins TRBV6-2 or TRBV6-3 to TRBJ1-2; 8 positions agree with TRBD1. Germline lookup yields CDR1 MNHEY and CDR2 SVGEGT. The CDR3 totals 14 residues.

This chain connects TRBV18 to TRBJ2-7, with TRBD1 matching over 8 bases. In germline, CDR1 is KGHSH, CDR2 LQKENI. J lost 3 bases, V lost 3 bases, and 7 bases had no gene match. The CDR3 spans 15 residues. The CDR3 loop reads CASSPRGLGNYEQYF. The CDR3 bases are TGTGCCAGCTCACCCAGGGGGCTCGGGAACTACGAGCAGTACTTC.

The chain carries TRBV18 and TRBJ2-2; the D is unclear. This CDR3 has 14 amino acids. V lost 4 bases and J 3 bases, leaving 9 bases between the germline ends. Germline CDR1 KGHSH, CDR2 LQKENI. CDR3 DNA sequence: TGTGCCAGCTCACTCCTTAGTGACACCGGGGAGCTGTTTTTT. Protein: CASSLLSDTGELFF.

J is TRBJ2-7 and V is TRBV3-1 (or the pseudogene TRBV3-2); 8 bases match TRBD1. The ends lost 1 base at V and 2 bases at J; junction bases unmatched: 4. The germline CDR1 and CDR2 sequences are LGHDT and YNNKEL (reference sequence). The CDR3 loop spans 15 amino acids. As DNA, the CDR3 is TGTGCCAGCAGCCAAGCCGGGACAGGCCCCTACGAGCAGTACTTC. As protein: CASSQAGTGPYEQYF.